This TCR beta chain was obtained from a study of shared T cell receptors in the human thymus. Here immunoSEQ multiplex PCR was the method, and the copy in TCRdb shows in-frame clones only, minus some. The repertoire consists of over 350,000 clones, with about 95% occurring once and the leading ten covering about 0.02%. Trimming cost V 7 bases and J 5 bases, with 12 bases left between them. Per germline, CDR1 SNHLY and CDR2 FYNNEI. This CDR3 is 12 amino acids long. The TCR was taken from a human donor. Sequencing was carried out using thymocytes. This chain uses TRBV2 with TRBJ2-7, with D hard to call. In nucleotides, the CDR3 is TGTGCCAGCAAGCACATCGGCCACGAGCAGTACTTC. It encodes CASKHIGHEQYF. Complete variable domain (other parts from reference TRBV2 and TRBJ2-7): EPEVTQTPSHQVTQMGQEVILRCVPISNHLYFYWYRQILGQKVEFLVSFYNNEISEKSEIFDDQFSVERPDGSNFTLKIRSTKLEDSAMYFCASKHIGHEQYFGPGTRLTVT.